Following are 15 T cell receptor beta chains from one sample sequenced in a study of CXCR3-negative and CXCR3-positive naive CD8 T cells. The TRB cDNA libraries were prepared by 5' RACE with UMI labels. Using the 5' RACE reads, TCRdb records one entry per CDR3 protein without DNA. This sample's table has just over 60,000 distinct CDR3 sequences. The specimen sequenced was naive CXCR3- CD8+ T cells from blood. Noted subset: CD45RO-CCR7+CD27+CD95- naive CD8+ T cells lacking CXCR3 (TNR3-). Receptors originate from a human donor in good health. Some clones in this sample may be carry-over from other donors' samples.

The genes are TRBV5-1 and TRBJ1-1; TCRdb indicates TRBD1, and absent DNA this call remains unverified. Germline values: CDR1 SGHRS, CDR2 YFSETQ. The CDR3 loop spans 14 amino acids. CDR3 sequence: CASSLMGLDTEAFF.

Considering frequency, this clonotype is medium-sized. This chain links TRBV29-1 with TRBJ1-2; no DNA is available, so the TRBD1 call from TCRdb remains unchecked. Germline V gene data show CDR1 as SQVTM and CDR2 as ANQGSEA. This CDR3 region has 14 residues. The CDR3 reads CSVDRGLANYGYTF.

This chain joins TRBV7-9 and TRBJ2-7; TCRdb calls TRBD1, which cannot be checked without DNA. The germline V gene encodes CDR1 SEHNR and CDR2 FQNEAQ (reference sequence). The CDR3 has 15 amino acids. The CDR3 reads CASSSGLRPSYEQYF.

This CDR3 is CSVEGSSGRVADTQYF. The chain links TRBV29-1 to TRBJ2-3; the D call from TCRdb, TRBD2, cannot be confirmed without DNA. The germline gives CDR1 SQVTM, CDR2 ANQGSEA. The CDR3 extends over 16 amino acids.

The CDR3 spells CASSLAGWNEQFF. The rearrangement links TRBV28 to TRBJ2-1; without DNA, the TCRdb call of TRBD1 cannot be checked. The CDR3 spans 13 residues. Germline V CDR1 and CDR2: MDHEN, SYDVKM.

V usage is TRBV3-1 and J usage is TRBJ2-3; there is no DNA to check the TCRdb D call of TRBD2. Germline values: CDR1 LGHDT, CDR2 YNNKEL (reference sequence). CDR3 length: 18 residues. The CDR3 spells CASSQDITSGAITDTQYF.

The chain carries TRBV9 and TRBJ1-5. The length of the CDR3 is 13 residues. Germline CDR1 is SGDLS and CDR2 is YYNGEE. The CDR3 region is CASSVGGMQPQHF.

The chain joins TRBV11-2 to TRBJ2-3; without DNA, the TCRdb call of TRBD2 cannot be checked. The CDR3 extends over 20 amino acids. Germline V gene data show CDR1 as SGHAT and CDR2 as FQNNGV. CDR3 sequence reads: CASTPGPSGGLGYAGDTQYF.

The chain combines TRBV6-2 or TRBV6-3 with TRBJ2-7; TCRdb's D call of TRBD1 is untestable without DNA. The length of the CDR3 is 19 residues. From germline, CDR1 is MNHEY and CDR2 SVGEGT. The CDR3 sequence is CASSLNLRFRDRVSYEQYF.

This chain joins TRBV5-1 and TRBJ2-7; absent DNA, TCRdb's TRBD1 call cannot be checked. Per germline, CDR1 SGHRS and CDR2 YFSETQ. The CDR3 contains 17 residues. The CDR3 loop is CASSLGSEGGHVYEQYF.

The chain links TRBV27 to TRBJ2-1; TCRdb proposes TRBD2, but this gene call is untestable without DNA. Germline V gene sequence: CDR1 MNHEY, CDR2 SMNVEV (reference sequence). The CDR3 sequence is 15 residues long. CDR3 sequence: CASSSAGGPYNEQFF.

The V and J genes are TRBV4-3 and TRBJ2-1; TCRdb reports TRBD1, a call that lacks DNA to check it against. Germline V gene sequence: CDR1 LGHNA, CDR2 YSLEER. CDR3 length: 18 residues. CDR3 sequence reads: CASSQDLLGTDDYNEQFF.

This rearrangement joins TRBV29-1 to TRBJ1-1; TCRdb names TRBD1, which stays unverified in the absence of DNA. Germline loops: CDR1 SQVTM, CDR2 ANQGSEA. The CDR3 is 13 amino acids. The CDR3 sequence: CSVQGGLNTEAFF.

The rearrangement joins TRBV28 to TRBJ2-3; lacking DNA, the TRBD1 call made by TCRdb goes unchecked. This CDR3 contains 16 residues. Germline lookup yields CDR1 MDHEN and CDR2 SYDVKM. CDR3 residues: CASRTIPGDGTDTQYF.

The J gene is TRBJ2-1, the V gene TRBV25-1; TCRdb designates TRBD1, a call that cannot be tested without DNA. The CDR3 is 13 amino acids. From germline, CDR1 is MGHDK and CDR2 SYGVNS. The CDR3 loop is CASSELGADEQFF.